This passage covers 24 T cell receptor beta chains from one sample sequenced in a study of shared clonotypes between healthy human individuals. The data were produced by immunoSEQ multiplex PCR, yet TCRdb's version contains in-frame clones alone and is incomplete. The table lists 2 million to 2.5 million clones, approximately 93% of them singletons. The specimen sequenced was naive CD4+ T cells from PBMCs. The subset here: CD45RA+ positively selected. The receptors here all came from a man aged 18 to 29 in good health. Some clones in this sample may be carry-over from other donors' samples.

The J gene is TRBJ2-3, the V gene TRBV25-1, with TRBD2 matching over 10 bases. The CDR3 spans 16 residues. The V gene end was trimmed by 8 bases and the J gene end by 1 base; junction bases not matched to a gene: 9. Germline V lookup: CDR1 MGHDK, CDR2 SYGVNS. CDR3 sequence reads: CASSSSGSAGTDTQYF. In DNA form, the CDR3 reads TGTGCCAGCTCCTCTAGCGGGAGCGCTGGCACAGATACGCAGTATTTT.

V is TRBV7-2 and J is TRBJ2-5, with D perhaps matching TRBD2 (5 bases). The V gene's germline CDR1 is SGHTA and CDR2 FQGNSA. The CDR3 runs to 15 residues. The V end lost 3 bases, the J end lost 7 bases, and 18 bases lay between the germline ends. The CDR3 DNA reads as TGTGCCAGCAGCTTCCAAGGTAGAGAGGGAACGACCCAGTACTTC. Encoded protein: CASSFQGREGTTQYF. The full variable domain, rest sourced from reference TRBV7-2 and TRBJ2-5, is GAGVSQSPSNKVTEKGKDVELRCDPISGHTALYWYRQSLGQGLEFLIYFQGNSAPDKSGLPSDRFSAERTGGSVSTLTIQRTQQEDSAVYLCASSFQGREGTTQYFGPGTRLLVL.

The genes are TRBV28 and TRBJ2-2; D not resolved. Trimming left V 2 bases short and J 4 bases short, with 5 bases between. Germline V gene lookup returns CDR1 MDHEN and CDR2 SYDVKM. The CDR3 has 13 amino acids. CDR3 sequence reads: CASSLGSTGELFF. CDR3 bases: TGTGCCAGCAGTTTAGGCAGCACCGGGGAGCTGTTTTTT.

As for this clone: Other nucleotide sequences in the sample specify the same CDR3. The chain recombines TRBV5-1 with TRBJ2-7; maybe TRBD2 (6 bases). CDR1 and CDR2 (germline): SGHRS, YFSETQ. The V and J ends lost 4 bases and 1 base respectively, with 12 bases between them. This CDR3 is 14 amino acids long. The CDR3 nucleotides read TGCGCCAGCAGCCGTACGAGCGGGTCCTACGAGCAGTACTTC. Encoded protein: CASSRTSGSYEQYF. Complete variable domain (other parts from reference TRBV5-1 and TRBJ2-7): KAGVTQTPRYLIKTRGQQVTLSCSPISGHRSVSWYQQTPGQGLQFLFEYFSETQRNKGNFPGRFSGRQFSNSRSEMNVSTLELGDSALYLCASSRTSGSYEQYFGPGTRLTVT.

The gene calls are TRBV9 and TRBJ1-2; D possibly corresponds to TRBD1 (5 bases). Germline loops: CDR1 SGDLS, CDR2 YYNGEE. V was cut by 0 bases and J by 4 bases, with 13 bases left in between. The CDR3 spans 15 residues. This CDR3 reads CASSVARVGVYGYTF. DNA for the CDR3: TGTGCCAGCAGCGTAGCCAGGGTTGGCGTCTATGGCTACACCTTC.

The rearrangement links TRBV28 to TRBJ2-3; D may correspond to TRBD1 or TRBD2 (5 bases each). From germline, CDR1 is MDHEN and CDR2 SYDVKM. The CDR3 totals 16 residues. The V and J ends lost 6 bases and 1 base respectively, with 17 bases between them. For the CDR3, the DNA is TGTGCCAGCAGCAACGGACGGAGAGGGGGCACAGATACGCAGTATTTT. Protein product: CASSNGRRGGTDTQYF.

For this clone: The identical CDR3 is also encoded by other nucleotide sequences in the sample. The CDR3 DNA is TGTGCCAGCAGCGTCGACAGATTGAACACCGGGGAGCTGTTTTTT. Its translation is CASSVDRLNTGELFF. The chain joins TRBV9 to TRBJ2-2; D possibly corresponds to TRBD1 (5 bases). V lost 2 bases to trimming and J lost 1 base, with 9 bases between them. CDR1 is SGDLS and CDR2 is YYNGEE in the germline V gene. This CDR3 has 15 amino acids.

This CDR3 is CASSGTSQRWGNTDTQYF. DNA for the CDR3: TGCGCCAGCAGTGGGACTAGCCAACGGTGGGGAAACACAGATACGCAGTATTTT. The J gene is TRBJ2-3, the V gene TRBV5-1, with TRBD2 matching over 9 bases. The CDR3 has 18 residues. Per germline, CDR1 SGHRS and CDR2 YFSETQ. V lost 5 bases, J lost 2 bases, and 15 bases stayed unmatched.

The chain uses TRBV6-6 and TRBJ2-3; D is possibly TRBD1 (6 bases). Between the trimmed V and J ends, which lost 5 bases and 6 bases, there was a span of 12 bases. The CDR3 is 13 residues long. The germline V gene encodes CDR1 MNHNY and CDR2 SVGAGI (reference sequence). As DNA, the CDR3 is TGTGCCAGCAGTCGACAGGACTCGGATACGCAGTATTTT. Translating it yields CASSRQDSDTQYF.

CDR3 nucleotide sequence: TGTGCCAGCTCACCACCGGGGACACCGGATATGGGCTACACCTTC. Its protein product is CASSPPGTPDMGYTF. The V and J genes are TRBV18 and TRBJ1-2; the D gene is possibly TRBD1 (6 bases). The length of the CDR3 is 15 residues. Per germline, CDR1 KGHSH and CDR2 LQKENI. V was clipped by 0 bases and J by 8 bases, with 16 bases between them.

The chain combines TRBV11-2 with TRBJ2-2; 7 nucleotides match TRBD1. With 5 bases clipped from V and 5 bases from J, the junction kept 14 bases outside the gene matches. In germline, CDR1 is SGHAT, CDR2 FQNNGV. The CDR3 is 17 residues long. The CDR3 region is CASSPIGGGRATGELFF. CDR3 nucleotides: TGTGCCAGCAGCCCGATAGGGGGCGGCAGGGCAACCGGGGAGCTGTTTTTT.

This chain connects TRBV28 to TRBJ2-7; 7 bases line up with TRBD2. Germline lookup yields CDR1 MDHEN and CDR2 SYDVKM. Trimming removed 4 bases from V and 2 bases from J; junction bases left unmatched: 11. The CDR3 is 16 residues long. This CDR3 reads CASSSYEAGTTYEQYF. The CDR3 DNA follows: TGTGCCAGCAGTTCCTATGAAGCGGGGACCACCTACGAGCAGTACTTC.

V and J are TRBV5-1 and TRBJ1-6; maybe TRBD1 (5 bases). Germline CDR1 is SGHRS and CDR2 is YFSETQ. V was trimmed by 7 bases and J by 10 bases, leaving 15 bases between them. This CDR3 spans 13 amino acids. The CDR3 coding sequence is TGCGCCAGCCAAGAGCAGGGCAACTCACCCCTCCACTTT. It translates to CASQEQGNSPLHF.

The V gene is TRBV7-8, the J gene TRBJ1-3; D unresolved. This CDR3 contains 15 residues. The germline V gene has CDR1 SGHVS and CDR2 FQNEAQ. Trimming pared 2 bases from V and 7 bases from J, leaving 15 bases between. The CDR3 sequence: CASSLNGRTLNTIYF. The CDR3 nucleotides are TGTGCCAGCAGCTTAAACGGCAGGACTTTGAACACCATATATTTT. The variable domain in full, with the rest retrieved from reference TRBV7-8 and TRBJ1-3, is GAGVSQSPRYKVAKRGQDVALRCDPISGHVSLFWYQQALGQGPEFLTYFQNEAQLDKSGLPSDRFFAERPEGSVSTLKIQRTQQEDSAVYLCASSLNGRTLNTIYFGEGSWLTVV.

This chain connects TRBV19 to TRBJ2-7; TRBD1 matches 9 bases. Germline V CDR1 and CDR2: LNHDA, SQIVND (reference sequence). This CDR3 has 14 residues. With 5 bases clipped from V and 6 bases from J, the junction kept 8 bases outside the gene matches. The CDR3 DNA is TGTGCCAGTAGTGCCGGGACAGGGACGCCCGAGCAGTACTTC. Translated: CASSAGTGTPEQYF.

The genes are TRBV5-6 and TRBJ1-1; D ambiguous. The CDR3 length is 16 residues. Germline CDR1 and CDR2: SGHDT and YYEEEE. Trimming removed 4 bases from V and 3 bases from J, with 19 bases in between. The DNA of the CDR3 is TGTGCCAGCAGCAGTTACAGCCTAGGTGGGTACACTGAAGCTTTCTTT. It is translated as CASSSYSLGGYTEAFF.

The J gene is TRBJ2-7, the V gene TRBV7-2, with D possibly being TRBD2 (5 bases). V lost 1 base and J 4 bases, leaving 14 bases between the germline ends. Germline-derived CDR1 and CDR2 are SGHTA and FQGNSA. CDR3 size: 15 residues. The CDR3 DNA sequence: TGTGCCAGCAGCTTAGAGGCACAGAGGAGGTACGAGCAGTACTTC. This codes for CASSLEAQRRYEQYF.

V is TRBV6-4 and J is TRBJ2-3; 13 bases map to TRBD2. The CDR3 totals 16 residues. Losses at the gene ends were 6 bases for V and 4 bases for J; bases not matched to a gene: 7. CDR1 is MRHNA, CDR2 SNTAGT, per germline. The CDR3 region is CASSWTSGSSADTQYF. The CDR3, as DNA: TGTGCCAGCAGCTGGACTAGCGGGAGCTCCGCAGATACGCAGTATTTT.

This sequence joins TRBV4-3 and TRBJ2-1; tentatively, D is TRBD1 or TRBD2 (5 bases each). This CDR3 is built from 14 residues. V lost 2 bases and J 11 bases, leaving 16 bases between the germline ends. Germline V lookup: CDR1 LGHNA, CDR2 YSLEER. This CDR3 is CASSQNSVGTKQFF. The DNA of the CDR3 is TGCGCCAGCAGCCAAAACTCAGTCGGGACGAAGCAGTTCTTC.

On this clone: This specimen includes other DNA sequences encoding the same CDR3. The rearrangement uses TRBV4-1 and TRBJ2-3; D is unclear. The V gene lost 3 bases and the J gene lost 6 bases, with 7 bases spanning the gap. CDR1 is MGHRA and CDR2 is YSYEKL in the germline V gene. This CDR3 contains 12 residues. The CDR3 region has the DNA TGCGCCAGCAGCCATATCCGGGATACGCAGTATTTT. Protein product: CASSHIRDTQYF.

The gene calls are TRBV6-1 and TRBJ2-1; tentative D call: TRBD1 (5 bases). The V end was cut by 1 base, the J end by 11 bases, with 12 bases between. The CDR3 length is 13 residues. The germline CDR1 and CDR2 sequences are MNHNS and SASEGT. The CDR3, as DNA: TGTGCCAGCAGTGAAGTAGGGGATCGCAAGCAGTTCTTC. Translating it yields CASSEVGDRKQFF.

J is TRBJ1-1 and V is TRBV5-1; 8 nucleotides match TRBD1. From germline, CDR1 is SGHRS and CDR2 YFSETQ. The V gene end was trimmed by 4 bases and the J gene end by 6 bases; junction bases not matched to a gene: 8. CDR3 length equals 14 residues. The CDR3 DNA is TGCGCCAGCAGCCTCCAAGGACAGGGAGCTGAAGCTTTCTTT. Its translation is CASSLQGQGAEAFF.

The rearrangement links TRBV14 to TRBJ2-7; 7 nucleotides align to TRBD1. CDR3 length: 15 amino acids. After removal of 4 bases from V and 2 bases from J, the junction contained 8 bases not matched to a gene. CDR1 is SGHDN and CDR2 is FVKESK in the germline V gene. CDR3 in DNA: TGTGCCAGCAGCCGACCGGGACAGTCCGCCTACGAGCAGTACTTC. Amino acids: CASSRPGQSAYEQYF.

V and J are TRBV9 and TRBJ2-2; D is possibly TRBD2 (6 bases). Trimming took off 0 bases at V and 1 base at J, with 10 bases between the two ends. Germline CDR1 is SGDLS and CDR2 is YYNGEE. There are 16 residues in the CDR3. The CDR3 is CASSVAGTLNTGELFF. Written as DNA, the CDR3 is TGTGCCAGCAGCGTAGCCGGGACTTTGAACACCGGGGAGCTGTTTTTT.